This T cell receptor (beta chain) was documented in a study of blood T cells in healthy people across ages. In this sample, this clonotype turned up many times. V was shortened by 3 bases and J by 2 bases, with 10 bases between the two germline ends. Germline CDR1 SEHNR, CDR2 FQNEAQ (reference sequence). This CDR3 has 14 residues. The use of a sample-barcoded 5' primer and a J-beta primer mix characterized a second PCR of 7 to 11 cycles. MiXCR, run by TCRdb on the 5' RACE reads, gives a single entry per CDR3 protein. The sample consists of 500,000 to 550,000 distinct CDR3 sequences, 20% to 30% of them appearing once. Separately, the same data were catalogued under a study of T cells of mothers and their children. That paper notes: A few healthy Caucasian mothers, along with their six children, served as the donors.

This TCR was sampled from a boy aged 5-17 years in good health. Sample: blood. The chain employs TRBV7-9 and TRBJ2-5; D unclear. CDR3 coding DNA: TGTGCCAGCAGCTTCTCCCTAGGGCAAGAGACCCAGTACTTC. Protein sequence: CASSFSLGQETQYF.